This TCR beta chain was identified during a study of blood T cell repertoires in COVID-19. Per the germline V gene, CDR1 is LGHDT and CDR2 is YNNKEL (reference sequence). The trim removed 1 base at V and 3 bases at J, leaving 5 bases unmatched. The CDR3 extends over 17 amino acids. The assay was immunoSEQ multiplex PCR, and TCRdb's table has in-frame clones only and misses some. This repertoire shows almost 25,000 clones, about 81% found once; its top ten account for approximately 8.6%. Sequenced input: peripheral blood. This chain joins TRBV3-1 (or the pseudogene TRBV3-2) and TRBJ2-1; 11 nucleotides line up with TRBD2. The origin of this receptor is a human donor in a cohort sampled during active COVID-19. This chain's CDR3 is CASSQVAGGRGYNEQFF. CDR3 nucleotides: TGTGCCAGCAGCCAAGTAGCGGGAGGGAGGGGCTACAATGAGCAGTTCTTC.